These 25 T cell receptor beta chains were sequenced from one sample in a study of cytomegalovirus exposure and HLA in healthy donors. The PCR contained 60 Vbeta and 13 Jbeta primers. This table comes from immunoSEQ multiplex PCR, and its TCRdb copy is limited to in-frame clones, with some not included. The repertoire holds around 100,000 clones, with about 9.4% as singletons. The sequencing sample was made of PBMCs. The receptors were sampled from a middle-aged man in good health and CMV-seropositive.

V usage is TRBV5-1 and J usage is TRBJ2-7, with D possibly matching TRBD2 (6 bases). Germline CDR1 reads SGHRS; CDR2 reads YFSETQ. The CDR3 runs 15 residues. Trimming left V 2 bases short and J 1 base short, with 13 bases between. The CDR3 bases are TGCGCCAGCAGCTTAAATTCCGGGGGATCCTACGAGCAGTACTTC. It yields the protein CASSLNSGGSYEQYF.

J is TRBJ2-5 and V is TRBV5-8; a possible D gene is TRBD2 (5 bases). Germline CDR1 is SGHTS and CDR2 is YDEGEE. V shed 2 bases and J shed 2 bases, with 13 bases lying between them. The CDR3 runs 15 residues. CDR3 protein: CASSFSRGKQETQYF. The CDR3 nucleotides read TGTGCCAGCAGCTTTTCTAGAGGGAAACAAGAGACCCAGTACTTC.

Here the CDR3 reads CASPGASSYNEQFF. Here the CDR3 DNA reads TGTGCTAGCCCAGGGGCCTCCTCCTACAATGAGCAGTTCTTC. This rearrangement joins TRBV12-5 to TRBJ2-1; possible D gene TRBD1, 6 bases. The V and J ends lost 9 bases and 0 bases respectively, with 12 bases between them. Germline V CDR1 and CDR2: LGHNT, FRNRAP. This CDR3 is 14 amino acids long.

This clone was counted only a few times. The genes are TRBV6-5 and TRBJ2-3; no definite D call. The V end was cut by 4 bases, the J end by 0 bases, with 8 bases between. The CDR3 consists of 14 residues. CDR1 and CDR2 (germline): MNHEY, SVGAGI. CDR3 protein: CASSLTGSTDTQYF. Written as DNA, the CDR3 is TGTGCCAGCAGTTTGACCGGGAGCACAGATACGCAGTATTTT.

In this sample, this clone turned up a few times. J is TRBJ1-4 and V is TRBV6-5, with 7 bases identical to TRBD1. Losses at the gene ends were 7 bases for V and 5 bases for J; bases not matched to a gene: 7. CDR1 MNHEY and CDR2 SVGAGI come from the germline V gene. The CDR3 loop spans 14 amino acids. CDR3 in DNA: TGTGCCAGCAAACAAGGGGGCCCAAATGAAAAACTGTTTTTT. Encoded protein: CASKQGGPNEKLFF.

The chain employs TRBV14 and TRBJ1-2, with a weak D call TRBD1 (5 bases). Trimming stripped 1 base from V and 8 bases from J, with 8 bases between. The CDR3 consists of 12 residues. Germline V gives CDR1 SGHDN, CDR2 FVKESK. The DNA of the CDR3 is TGTGCCAGCAGCCAAGGGGGGGGAGGCTACACCTTC. It translates to CASSQGGGGYTF.

The V call is TRBV29-1, the J call TRBJ2-1; D ambiguous. V lost 6 bases and J 0 bases, leaving 12 bases between the germline ends. CDR3 size: 14 residues. Germline-derived CDR1 and CDR2 are SQVTM and ANQGSEA. Here the CDR3 DNA reads TGCAGCGTCCCTCCGATCAGCTCCTACAATGAGCAGTTCTTC. Translated: CSVPPISSYNEQFF.

The chain links TRBV6-5 to TRBJ2-1; possibly TRBD1 for D (6 bases). The CDR3 runs 14 residues. Per germline, CDR1 MNHEY and CDR2 SVGAGI. V lost 7 bases to trimming and J lost 6 bases, with 16 bases between them. Here the CDR3 DNA reads TGTGCCAGCATCAGATTAGGGGGTGTCAATGAGCAGTTCTTC. Encoded protein: CASIRLGGVNEQFF.

This rearrangement joins TRBV11-2 to TRBJ2-1; 10 positions match TRBD2. With 5 bases clipped from V and 3 bases from J, the junction kept 7 bases outside the gene matches. CDR3 length equals 16 residues. The germline gives CDR1 SGHAT, CDR2 FQNNGV. CDR3 nucleotide sequence: TGTGCCAGCAGCAAGCTAGCGGGAGAGCTCTACAATGAGCAGTTCTTC. Amino acid sequence: CASSKLAGELYNEQFF.

The table lists this clone with a few counts. This chain links TRBV27 with TRBJ2-7, with D possibly TRBD2 on 7 matching bases. The germline gives CDR1 MNHEY, CDR2 SMNVEV (reference sequence). This CDR3 has 16 amino acids. V lost 1 base and J 0 bases, leaving 13 bases between the germline ends. This CDR3 is CASSLLGGGISYEQYF. The DNA of the CDR3 is TGTGCCAGCAGTTTATTAGGCGGGGGCATCTCCTACGAGCAGTACTTC.

Only a few counts were recorded for this clone. The chain couples TRBV5-6 to TRBJ2-3; D is unresolved. Germline CDR1 SGHDT, CDR2 YYEEEE. This CDR3 region has 12 residues. V lost 4 bases, J lost 4 bases, and 7 bases lay in between. CDR3 sequence reads: CASSLSSDTQYF. CDR3 in DNA: TGTGCCAGCAGCCTAAGCTCAGATACGCAGTATTTT.

J is TRBJ1-4 and V is TRBV9; D is unresolved. Germline values: CDR1 SGDLS, CDR2 YYNGEE. The CDR3 runs 13 residues. Trimming took 0 bases from V and 7 from J, leaving 7 bases between them. The CDR3 DNA reads as TGTGCCAGCAGCGTAGAGGAGGGTGAAAAACTGTTTTTT. It encodes CASSVEEGEKLFF.

This clone was counted a few times. This chain connects TRBV2 to TRBJ1-6; D ambiguous. Germline CDR1 SNHLY, CDR2 FYNNEI. Trimming pared 3 bases from V and 10 bases from J, leaving 10 bases between. The CDR3 runs to 13 residues. The CDR3 DNA reads as TGTGCCAGCAGTGATGGGTTGGGCTCACCCCTCCACTTT. Its protein is CASSDGLGSPLHF.

This rearrangement joins TRBV28 to TRBJ2-1, with TRBD2 matching 11 bases. V shed 5 bases, J shed 8 bases, and the junction held 11 bases outside the gene matches. The CDR3 is 16 amino acids. Germline-derived CDR1 and CDR2 are MDHEN and SYDVKM. The CDR3 loop is CASSGPGLAVYDEQFF. For the CDR3, the DNA is TGTGCCAGCAGTGGGCCGGGACTAGCGGTCTATGATGAGCAGTTCTTC. Full variable domain (outside the CDR3, taken from reference TRBV28 and TRBJ2-1): DVKVTQSSRYLVKRTGEKVFLECVQDMDHENMFWYRQDPGLGLRLIYFSYDVKMKEKGDIPEGYSVSREKKERFSLILESASTNQTSMYLCASSGPGLAVYDEQFFGPGTRLTVL.

This clone was counted only a few times. This chain connects TRBV6-1 to TRBJ2-7; 7 nucleotides line up with TRBD1. The CDR3 spans 15 residues. V lost 3 bases to trimming and J lost 4 bases; unmatched junction nucleotides: 9. Germline CDR1 and CDR2: MNHNS and SASEGT. The CDR3 loop is CASSDLLLRGYEQYF. DNA of the CDR3: TGTGCCAGCAGTGACCTCCTACTCAGGGGGTACGAGCAGTACTTC.

The table lists this clone with many counts. The chain's CDR3 is CASSHSLGHENQNTQYF. In nucleotides, the CDR3 is TGTGCCAGCAGTCACTCTCTCGGACACGAGAACCAGAATACGCAGTATTTT. The genes are TRBV5-4 and TRBJ2-3; weak D call: TRBD1 (5 bases). Germline-derived CDR1 and CDR2 are SGHNT and YYREEE (reference sequence). Trimming left V 5 bases short and J 7 bases short, with 26 bases between. CDR3 length: 17 amino acids. Complete variable domain (other parts from reference TRBV5-4 and TRBJ2-3): ETGVTQSPTHLIKTRGQQVTLRCSSQSGHNTVSWYQQALGQGPQFIFQYYREEENGRGNFPPRFSGLQFPNYSSELNVNALELDDSALYLCASSHSLGHENQNTQYFGPGTRLTVL.

This chain joins TRBV19 and TRBJ2-2; no reliable D call. V was trimmed by 6 bases and J by 0 bases, leaving 5 bases between them. This CDR3 region has 13 residues. Per the germline V gene, CDR1 is LNHDA and CDR2 is SQIVND (reference sequence). The CDR3 DNA sequence: TGTGCCAGTAGGGTAGCGAACACCGGGGAGCTGTTTTTT. The encoded protein is CASRVANTGELFF.

This rearrangement joins TRBV30 to TRBJ1-2; 8 bases fit TRBD1. V lost 7 bases, J lost 7 bases, and 8 bases stayed unmatched. Germline lookup yields CDR1 GTSNPN and CDR2 SVGIG (reference sequence). This CDR3 spans 12 amino acids. The CDR3 DNA reads as TGTGCCTTGAAACTTGACAGGGGTGGCTACACCTTC. It encodes CALKLDRGGYTF.

This clone appeared many times. The chain employs TRBV11-3 and TRBJ2-1, with TRBD2 identical over 16 bases. V was clipped by 0 bases and J by 7 bases; unmatched bases: 6. Germline CDR1 reads SGHNT; CDR2 reads YENEEA. The CDR3 loop spans 18 amino acids. CDR3 in DNA: TGTGCCAGCAGCTTAGATGGGACTAGCGGGAGGGCTACGAATGAGCAGTTCTTC. Translating it yields CASSLDGTSGRATNEQFF.

This chain uses TRBV7-6 with TRBJ2-7; D not resolved. Trimming removed 1 base from V and 5 bases from J, with 9 bases in between. The CDR3 has 13 residues. Germline V CDR1 and CDR2: SGHVS, FNYEAQ. The CDR3 region is CASSLGALDEQYF. CDR3 nucleotides: TGTGCCAGCAGCTTAGGGGCGCTGGACGAGCAGTACTTC. The entire variable domain, with the rest obtained from reference TRBV7-6 and TRBJ2-7, is as follows: GAGVSQSPRYKVTKRGQDVALRCDPISGHVSLYWYRQALGQGPEFLTYFNYEAQQDKSGLPNDRFSAERPEGSISTLTIQRTEQRDSAMYRCASSLGALDEQYFGPGTRLTVT.

This chain joins TRBV21-1 and TRBJ1-1; the D call in the table, TRBD1, was not verified against the DNA. TRBV21-1 is flagged as a pseudogene. The CDR3 has 16 amino acids. CDR3 sequence reads: CASSPPDRGPVTEAFF. The DNA of the CDR3 is TGTGCCAGCAGCCCTCCGGACAGGGGGCCGGTTACTGAAGCTTTCTTT.

Ten or more counts support this clone. The chain combines TRBV30 with TRBJ1-3, with 7 positions matching TRBD1. V lost 0 bases and J lost 0; bases outside the gene matches: 5. The germline V gene encodes CDR1 GTSNPN and CDR2 SVGIG (reference sequence). The CDR3 spans 16 residues. CDR3 sequence (DNA): TGTGCCTGGAGTGTTACAGGGGTCTACTCTGGAAACACCATATATTTT. It codes for CAWSVTGVYSGNTIYF.

This chain connects TRBV7-4 to TRBJ2-3; maybe TRBD2 (11 bases). The CDR3 has 22 amino acids. The V end lost 7 bases, the J end lost 1 base, and 36 bases lay between the germline ends. CDR1 is SGHVT and CDR2 is SQSDAQ in the germline V gene. The CDR3 here is CASNGTGAKLAGETYCTDTQYF. The CDR3, as DNA: TGTGCCAGCAACGGGACAGGGGCCAAACTAGCGGGAGAGACCTACTGCACAGATACGCAGTATTTT.

In its sample, this clone was seen a few times. The chain carries TRBV5-1 and TRBJ1-4, with a possible D match to TRBD1 (6 bases). This CDR3 has 16 amino acids. V lost 0 bases and J lost 5, with 14 bases in between. Germline CDR1 SGHRS, CDR2 YFSETQ. This chain's CDR3 is CASSLAMRGTNEKLFF. CDR3 coding DNA: TGCGCCAGCAGCTTGGCCATGCGAGGGACAAATGAAAAACTGTTTTTT.

The table lists this clone with a few counts. CDR3 nucleotide sequence: TGCGCCAGCAGTGAGTCGTCCGGGACTAGCGCAAATGAGCAGTTCTTC. Its protein product is CASSESSGTSANEQFF. The V and J genes are TRBV10-1 and TRBJ2-1; the match to TRBD2 covers 10 bases. CDR1 and CDR2 from the germline V gene are WNHNN and SYGVQD (reference sequence). The trim removed 0 bases at V and 7 bases at J, leaving 6 bases unmatched. The CDR3 length is 16 residues.